This T cell receptor (beta chain) was obtained from a study of control samples from healthy donors and cancer patients. Looked up from germline, CDR1 is SNHLY and CDR2 is FYNNEI. Trimming left V 6 bases short and J 8 bases short, with 11 bases between. The CDR3 runs to 12 residues. TCRdb keeps only in-frame clones here, not all; method: immunoSEQ multiplex PCR. The data hold approximately 130,000 clones, with roughly 89% observed a single time. Material for sequencing was blood. The source of this sequence is a young man in good health. The chain has TRBV2 and TRBJ2-1; D is unresolved. The CDR3 sequence: CASRGDLHEQFF. The CDR3 bases are TGTGCCAGCAGAGGTGACCTTCATGAGCAGTTCTTC.